The 27 T cell receptor beta chains in this list originate from one sample, sequenced in a study of T cell repertoires in cytomegalovirus infection. TCRdb itself ran the reads through MiXCR, one entry per CDR3 protein. The repertoire holds 480,000 or so distinct CDR3 sequences, with around 11% as singletons. Sequences were obtained from PBMCs. These receptor sequences come from a human donor in good health (CMV status not recorded). Some clones in this sample may be carry-over from other donors' samples.

This clonotype was found a few times. This rearrangement joins TRBV9 to TRBJ2-2, with D maybe TRBD2 (7 bases). Germline V gene sequence: CDR1 SGDLS, CDR2 YYNGEE. V lost 4 bases and J 3 bases, leaving 16 bases between the germline ends. The CDR3 spans 16 residues. The CDR3 protein is CASSLGGGPDTGELFF. CDR3 coding DNA: TGTGCCAGCAGCTTGGGGGGGGGCCCGGACACCGGGGAGCTGTTTTTT.

This clonotype was seen repeatedly, ten times or more. This chain connects TRBV24-1 to TRBJ2-2, with D tentatively TRBD1 (6 bases). CDR3 size: 15 residues. Looked up from germline, CDR1 is KGHDR and CDR2 is SFDVKD. Trimming took off 9 bases at V and 1 base at J, with 14 bases between the two ends. For the CDR3, the DNA is TGTGCCACCGGTTCCTCGGACAGGAACACCGGGGAGCTGTTTTTT. Translating gives CATGSSDRNTGELFF.

This clonotype has a handful of counts. V is TRBV5-1 and J is TRBJ1-1; D not resolved. The germline V gene encodes CDR1 SGHRS and CDR2 YFSETQ. This CDR3 comprises 14 residues. Deletions cut 2 bases from V and 1 base from J, with 9 bases between. The CDR3 coding sequence is TGCGCCAGCAGCTTTCGTTCACGGAACACTGAAGCTTTCTTT. This encodes CASSFRSRNTEAFF.

This clonotype was seen at least ten times. The chain carries TRBV27 and TRBJ2-5; no clear D gene. Germline V gene sequence: CDR1 MNHEY, CDR2 SMNVEV (reference sequence). V lost 6 bases and J lost 0, with 8 bases in between. The CDR3 length is 13 residues. CDR3 loop: CASSTRNQETQYF. CDR3 DNA sequence: TGTGCCAGCAGCACCCGGAACCAAGAGACCCAGTACTTC.

This clonotype has a count of ten or more. This chain uses TRBV11-3 with TRBJ2-2; D perhaps matches TRBD2 (5 bases). V gave up 7 bases and J gave up 0 bases, with 6 bases separating them. Germline CDR1 reads SGHNT; CDR2 reads YENEEA. CDR3 length equals 13 residues. The CDR3, as DNA: TGTGCCAGCAAGCGGTCGAACACCGGGGAGCTGTTTTTT. Residues: CASKRSNTGELFF.

The chain uses TRBV20-1 and TRBJ2-5, with 11 positions matching TRBD2. Germline CDR1 DFQATT, CDR2 SNEGSKA (reference sequence). After removal of 7 bases from V and 0 bases from J, the junction contained 16 bases not matched to a gene. The CDR3 contains 18 residues. CDR3 sequence reads: CSVPPRLAGGGYQETQYF. Written as DNA, the CDR3 is TGCAGTGTTCCGCCGCGCTTAGCGGGAGGGGGGTACCAAGAGACCCAGTACTTC.

This sequence joins TRBV28 and TRBJ1-1; possibly TRBD1 for D (6 bases). Germline values: CDR1 MDHEN, CDR2 SYDVKM. The CDR3 loop spans 16 amino acids. V was shortened by 3 bases and J by 0 bases, with 14 bases between the two germline ends. This chain's CDR3 is CASSLWDNRMNTEAFF. The CDR3 bases are TGTGCCAGCAGTTTGTGGGACAACCGAATGAACACTGAAGCTTTCTTT.

Only a few counts were recorded for this clonotype. The chain carries TRBV30 and TRBJ2-7, with a possible D match to TRBD2 (6 bases). This CDR3 contains 13 residues. Germline V lookup: CDR1 GTSNPN, CDR2 SVGIG (reference sequence). Trimming removed 1 base at V and 6 bases at J, with 13 bases between. DNA of the CDR3: TGTGCCTGGAGTGGGGACTTGAATGGCGAGCAGTACTTC. Its protein product is CAWSGDLNGEQYF.

In this sample, this clonotype turned up a few times. The chain couples TRBV12-3 or TRBV12-4 to TRBJ1-2; no clear D gene. The CDR3 loop spans 11 amino acids. Trimming took off 6 bases at V and 7 bases at J, with 9 bases between the two ends. The CDR3 coding sequence is TGTGCCAGCAGCCCAGGACTTGGCTACACCTTC. Translating it yields CASSPGLGYTF.

This clonotype was picked up many times. The V call is TRBV6-6, the J call TRBJ1-2, with TRBD1 as a possible D gene (5 bases). Germline V CDR1 and CDR2: MNHNY, SVGAGI (reference sequence). The CDR3 extends over 14 amino acids. The V gene lost 0 bases and the J gene lost 8 bases, with 13 bases spanning the gap. The CDR3 nucleotides read TGTGCCAGCAGTTACTCAGGGCAGGGTGGCGGCTACACCTTC. Its protein product is CASSYSGQGGGYTF.

This chain links TRBV3-1 with TRBJ2-1, with a weak D call TRBD2 (6 bases). CDR3 size: 15 residues. From germline, CDR1 is LGHDT and CDR2 YNNKEL (reference sequence). V gave up 1 base and J gave up 9 bases, with 16 bases separating them. In DNA form, the CDR3 reads TGTGCCAGCAGCCAAGTTCGGCCTAGCGTGGGTGAGCAGTTCTTC. Amino acids: CASSQVRPSVGEQFF.

This clonotype was found a few times. The chain carries TRBV5-1 and TRBJ2-3, with D maybe TRBD1 (5 bases). CDR3 length equals 15 residues. Germline V gives CDR1 SGHRS, CDR2 YFSETQ. V shed 0 bases and J shed 6 bases, with 14 bases lying between them. The CDR3 bases are TGCGCCAGCAGCTTGGAGCCAGGGCTTCAGGATACGCAGTATTTT. Translated, it gives CASSLEPGLQDTQYF.

This clonotype was picked up a small number of times. The chain employs TRBV5-1 and TRBJ2-7, with D perhaps matching TRBD1 or TRBD2 (5 bases each). This CDR3 region has 14 residues. Germline V gene data show CDR1 as SGHRS and CDR2 as YFSETQ. Trimming removed 5 bases from V and 0 bases from J, with 12 bases in between. CDR3 bases: TGCGCCAGCAGGTCGTCCGGGACCTCCTACGAGCAGTACTTC. This encodes CASRSSGTSYEQYF.

This clonotype was picked up many times. The chain combines TRBV25-1 with TRBJ2-3; 7 bases line up with TRBD2. Germline values: CDR1 MGHDK, CDR2 SYGVNS. V shed 2 bases, J shed 4 bases, and the junction held 15 bases outside the gene matches. The CDR3 sequence is 18 residues long. Here the CDR3 reads CASSEVSGGRALADTQYF. In DNA, the CDR3 is TGTGCCAGCAGTGAAGTATCGGGTGGGAGGGCCCTCGCAGATACGCAGTATTTT.

Only a few counts were recorded for this clonotype. The chain combines TRBV9 with TRBJ1-2, with TRBD1 as a possible D gene (6 bases). CDR3 length equals 14 residues. V dropped 0 bases and J dropped 4 bases, with 10 bases sitting between them. Germline V gene data show CDR1 as SGDLS and CDR2 as YYNGEE. In DNA form, the CDR3 reads TGTGCCAGCAGCGTAGGGACAGCACCCTATGGCTACACCTTC. Translated, it gives CASSVGTAPYGYTF.

The sample holds many counts of this clonotype. In nucleotides, the CDR3 is TGTGCCACCGCTCTGGGGACAGGGAAGAACACTGAAGCTTTCTTT. Its translation is CATALGTGKNTEAFF. The rearrangement links TRBV10-3 to TRBJ1-1; 9 positions match TRBD1. V lost 10 bases, J lost 1 base, and 10 bases stayed unmatched. Germline CDR1 ENHRY, CDR2 SYGVKD. The CDR3 consists of 15 residues.

This clonotype showed up many times. The CDR3 region is CASSFRATINTGELFF. For the CDR3, the DNA is TGTGCCAGCAGTTTTCGGGCCACGATAAACACCGGGGAGCTGTTTTTT. J is TRBJ2-2 and V is TRBV27; D is unresolved. Trimming shortened V by 3 bases and J by 2 bases, and 13 bases separated the two germline ends. Germline CDR1 is MNHEY and CDR2 is SMNVEV (reference sequence). This CDR3 comprises 16 residues.

In this sample, this clonotype turned up many times. One junction end does not reproduce the germline sequence, and a read error may be involved. CDR3 DNA: TGTGCCAGCAGCCCGGACAGGGGTGGGCAGCCCCAGCATTTT. Protein: CASSPDRGGQPQHF. This rearrangement joins TRBV5-1 to TRBJ1-5; 9 nucleotides match TRBD1. This CDR3 comprises 14 residues. The germline gives CDR1 SGHRS, CDR2 YFSETQ.

The chain joins TRBV18 to TRBJ1-2, with a weak D call TRBD1 (5 bases). Trimming removed 2 bases at V and 2 bases at J, with 12 bases between. The CDR3 sequence is 15 residues long. Looked up from germline, CDR1 is KGHSH and CDR2 is LQKENI. CDR3 residues: CASSPIGAENYGYTF. In DNA, the CDR3 is TGTGCCAGCTCACCAATTGGGGCGGAGAACTATGGCTACACCTTC. Using reference TRBV18 and TRBJ1-2 for the parts outside the CDR3, the full variable domain is NAGVMQNPRHLVRRRGQEARLRCSPMKGHSHVYWYRQLPEEGLKFMVYLQKENIIDESGMPKERFSAEFPKEGPSILRIQQVVRGDSAAYFCASSPIGAENYGYTFGSGTRLTVV.

The chain is built from TRBV18 and TRBJ2-1, with TRBD2 matching 11 bases. Per germline, CDR1 KGHSH and CDR2 LQKENI. Losses at the gene ends were 6 bases for V and 4 bases for J; bases not matched to a gene: 11. The CDR3 extends over 17 amino acids. CDR3 nucleotide sequence: TGTGCCAGCTCCCCGTTGACTAGCGGGGCTAGATACAATGAGCAGTTCTTC. This codes for CASSPLTSGARYNEQFF.

This chain links TRBV10-3 with TRBJ1-1; 10 bases line up with TRBD1. The junction had 3 bases not matched to a gene; V was cut back by 1 base and J by 7 bases. The CDR3 runs 14 residues. Germline values: CDR1 ENHRY, CDR2 SYGVKD. The CDR3 bases are TGTGCCATCAGTGAGTGGGACAGGGGATTTGAAGCTTTCTTT. It translates to CAISEWDRGFEAFF.

Ten or more counts support this clonotype. This chain connects TRBV7-3 to TRBJ2-7; 8 nucleotides align to TRBD1. V shed 4 bases and J 3 bases; nucleotides not matched to a gene: 8. The CDR3 extends over 15 amino acids. The germline CDR1 and CDR2 sequences are SGHTA and FQGTGA. CDR3 amino acids: CASSSLPGTGYEQYF. In DNA form, the CDR3 reads TGTGCCAGCAGCTCACTCCCAGGGACAGGCTACGAGCAGTACTTC.

The CDR3 loop is CASSVRMGTGGFNEQYF. In DNA form, the CDR3 reads TGTGCCAGCAGCGTCAGAATGGGGACAGGGGGATTCAACGAGCAGTACTTC. The chain employs TRBV5-5 and TRBJ2-7; 11 nucleotides agree with TRBD1. V lost 4 bases, J lost 5 bases, and 14 bases stayed unmatched. The CDR3 sequence is 17 residues long. The germline gives CDR1 SGHKS, CDR2 YYEKEE (reference sequence). Looking up the rest from reference TRBV5-5 and TRBJ2-7 gives the full variable domain: DAGVTQSPTHLIKTRGQQVTLRCSPISGHKSVSWYQQVLGQGPQFIFQYYEKEERGRGNFPDRFSARQFPNYSSELNVNALLLGDSALYLCASSVRMGTGGFNEQYFGPGTRLTVT.

This clonotype was recorded many times. This chain uses TRBV19 with TRBJ2-7; D is ambiguous. Germline V gene data show CDR1 as LNHDA and CDR2 as SQIVND (reference sequence). With 6 bases removed from V and 2 bases from J, the gap between germline ends came to 17 bases. CDR3 length: 15 amino acids. CDR3 sequence reads: CASSRRHDGAYEQYF. The CDR3 DNA follows: TGTGCCAGTAGCCGACGCCACGACGGAGCCTACGAGCAGTACTTC.

This clonotype showed up many times. This sequence joins TRBV19 and TRBJ1-1, with D uncertain. This CDR3 is built from 12 residues. Germline V lookup: CDR1 LNHDA, CDR2 SQIVND (reference sequence). The V and J ends lost 0 bases and 4 bases respectively, with 3 bases between them. The CDR3 DNA is TGTGCCAGTAGTATAGAAGCCACTGAAGCTTTCTTT. This encodes CASSIEATEAFF.

This clonotype was detected a few times. The J gene is TRBJ1-2, the V gene TRBV27; D perhaps matches TRBD1 (6 bases). V lost 11 bases, J lost 2 bases, and 12 bases lay in between. CDR1 is MNHEY, CDR2 SMNVEV, per germline (reference sequence). The CDR3 has 12 amino acids. CDR3 nucleotides: TGTGCCGCTGGGGGCTACAACTATGGCTACACCTTC. It encodes CAAGGYNYGYTF.

This clonotype was recorded at least ten times. A read error may be the cause here, since a much bigger clone is one base away. The rearrangement links TRBV6-2 or TRBV6-3 to TRBJ2-7, with D perhaps TRBD2 (5 bases). Germline loops: CDR1 MNHEY, CDR2 SVGEGT. The V gene lost 2 bases and the J gene lost 3 bases, with 5 bases spanning the gap. This CDR3 has 12 amino acids. CDR3 bases: TGTGCCAGCAGTTACGCGGGCTACGAGCAGTACTTC. Translated, it gives CASSYAGYEQYF.